Below are 30 T cell receptor beta chains sequenced from a single sample in a study of neurological immune-mediated disorders. TCRdb re-analysed the 5' RACE reads in MiXCR, keeping a single row per CDR3 protein. Of approximately 84,000 distinct CDR3 sequences in the sample, approximately 4.6% were seen once. Time point defined: longitudinal time-point 3. Sequences were obtained from PBMCs. These receptors all come from a woman aged 55-75 years with multiple sclerosis.

Remarks on this clonotype: A read error may be the cause here, since a much bigger clone is one base away. The chain couples TRBV20-1 to TRBJ1-1; D perhaps matches TRBD1 (5 bases). Germline V lookup: CDR1 DFQATT, CDR2 SNEGSKA (reference sequence). CDR3 length: 13 amino acids. V gave up 7 bases and J gave up 6 bases, with 18 bases separating them. The CDR3 protein is CSGADGSGPEAFF. The CDR3 bases are TGCAGTGGCGCGGATGGTTCGGGGCCTGAAGCTTTCTTT.

This clonotype was observed many times. The chain links TRBV20-1 to TRBJ1-4, with a weak D call TRBD1 (6 bases). Germline V gene sequence: CDR1 DFQATT, CDR2 SNEGSKA (reference sequence). Trimming removed 4 bases from V and 8 bases from J, with 14 bases in between. The CDR3 is 13 residues long. CDR3 in amino acids: CSATDLRGEKLFF. CDR3 bases: TGCAGTGCTACGGACCTAAGGGGGGAAAAACTGTTTTTT.

This clonotype was seen ten or more times. The V gene is TRBV20-1, the J gene TRBJ1-2; D may be TRBD1 (5 bases). V was trimmed by 0 bases and J by 8 bases, leaving 7 bases between them. The CDR3 runs to 11 residues. Per the germline V gene, CDR1 is DFQATT and CDR2 is SNEGSKA (reference sequence). CDR3 sequence reads: CSARDREGYTF. CDR3 DNA sequence: TGCAGTGCTAGAGACAGGGAGGGCTACACCTTC.

This clonotype was observed many times. This rearrangement joins TRBV5-1 to TRBJ1-1; D uncertain. CDR1 is SGHRS, CDR2 YFSETQ, per germline. The V gene lost 0 bases and the J gene lost 1 base, with 16 bases spanning the gap. This CDR3 is built from 17 residues. CDR3 sequence: CASSLVGSLPGNTEAFF. DNA of the CDR3: TGCGCCAGCAGCTTGGTGGGTTCTTTGCCCGGGAACACTGAAGCTTTCTTT. The full variable domain, rest sourced from reference TRBV5-1 and TRBJ1-1, is KAGVTQTPRYLIKTRGQQVTLSCSPISGHRSVSWYQQTPGQGLQFLFEYFSETQRNKGNFPGRFSGRQFSNSRSEMNVSTLELGDSALYLCASSLVGSLPGNTEAFFGQGTRLTVV.

Ten or more counts support this clonotype. The V call is TRBV9, the J call TRBJ2-5; D might be TRBD1 or TRBD2, each matching 6 bases. This CDR3 is built from 14 residues. V was shortened by 0 bases and J by 5 bases, with 11 bases between the two germline ends. CDR1 and CDR2 from the germline V gene are SGDLS and YYNGEE. The DNA for the CDR3 is TGTGCCAGCAGCGTAGGGGGGGCCGGGGAGACCCAGTACTTC. Its translation is CASSVGGAGETQYF.

This chain joins TRBV6-1 and TRBJ2-1, with TRBD2 identical over 12 bases. CDR3 length: 14 amino acids. The germline gives CDR1 MNHNS, CDR2 SASEGT. V trimming: 6 bases; J trimming: 12 bases; junction bases outside the gene matches: 9. The CDR3 bases are TGTGCCAGCAGCTCTAGCGGGGGGGCGGGTGTGCAGTTCTTC. This codes for CASSSSGGAGVQFF.

The V and J genes are TRBV29-1 and TRBJ1-2; D remains ambiguous. The CDR3 is 13 residues long. Trimming took 3 bases from V and 8 from J, leaving 16 bases between them. Per the germline V gene, CDR1 is SQVTM and CDR2 is ANQGSEA. CDR3 bases: TGCAGCGTTGACGAACAGCGGGCGGGCGGCTACACCTTC. Protein product: CSVDEQRAGGYTF. The complete variable domain, with remaining parts taken from reference TRBV29-1 and TRBJ1-2, reads SAVISQKPSRDICQRGTSLTIQCQVDSQVTMMFWYRQQPGQSLTLIATANQGSEATYESGFVIDKFPISRPNLTFSTLTVSNMSPEDSSIYLCSVDEQRAGGYTFGSGTRLTVV.

This clonotype was observed at least ten times. The CDR3 protein is CASRGRGASTDTQYF. The DNA of the CDR3 is TGTGCCAGCAGGGGGCGGGGGGCCAGCACAGATACGCAGTATTTT. The chain carries TRBV12-3 or TRBV12-4 and TRBJ2-3, with 8 bases that match TRBD2. CDR3 length equals 15 residues. The trim removed 6 bases at V and 0 bases at J, leaving 5 bases unmatched.

This clonotype was detected many times. The chain couples TRBV6-6 to TRBJ1-3; D is possibly TRBD1 (5 bases). This CDR3 comprises 13 residues. Germline V gives CDR1 MNHNY, CDR2 SVGAGI (reference sequence). Trimming removed 10 bases at V and 3 bases at J, with 13 bases between. The CDR3 nucleotides read TGTGCCACCGAGTTGGGGGTTGGAAACACCATATATTTT. Translated, it gives CATELGVGNTIYF.

This clonotype was seen at least ten times. The chain has TRBV5-1 and TRBJ1-3; the D is unclear. The CDR3 is 16 amino acids. In germline, CDR1 is SGHRS, CDR2 YFSETQ. Between the trimmed V and J ends, which lost 5 bases and 0 bases, there was a span of 15 bases. The CDR3 reads CASSLTASLSGNTIYF. The CDR3 bases are TGCGCCAGCAGTCTCACGGCCTCCCTCTCTGGAAACACCATATATTTT.

This clonotype was detected ten times or more. The rearrangement links TRBV27 to TRBJ1-6; D not resolved. V lost 5 bases to trimming and J lost 0 bases, with 11 bases between them. Germline V lookup: CDR1 MNHEY, CDR2 SMNVEV (reference sequence). The CDR3 is made up of 16 amino acids. Written as DNA, the CDR3 is TGTGCCAGCAGTCCAGACGGAAGCTCCTATAATTCACCCCTCCACTTT. It specifies CASSPDGSSYNSPLHF.

Ten or more counts support this clonotype. The CDR3 DNA follows: TGTGCCAGCAGGGAAACCGGGACTTCGAACACCGGGGAGCTGTTTTTT. This encodes CASRETGTSNTGELFF. The chain employs TRBV12-3 or TRBV12-4 and TRBJ2-2; weak D call: TRBD2 (6 bases). V dropped 6 bases and J dropped 0 bases, with 14 bases sitting between them. The CDR3 runs to 16 residues.

This clonotype was detected many times. The genes are TRBV7-2 and TRBJ1-5; the D gene is possibly TRBD1 (5 bases). Between the trimmed V and J ends, which lost 1 base and 1 base, there was a span of 14 bases. The germline V gene encodes CDR1 SGHTA and CDR2 FQGNSA. This CDR3 spans 17 amino acids. CDR3: CASSLVGGGLSNQPQHF. The CDR3 DNA sequence: TGTGCCAGCAGCTTAGTCGGGGGGGGTTTAAGCAATCAGCCCCAGCATTTT.

This clonotype has at least ten counts. The rearrangement joins TRBV18 to TRBJ1-4, with a possible D match to TRBD1 (5 bases). Trimming left V 3 bases short and J 0 bases short, with 8 bases between. Germline lookup yields CDR1 KGHSH and CDR2 LQKENI. The CDR3 is 15 residues long. The DNA of the CDR3 is TGTGCCAGCTCACCGGACATCCCAACTAATGAAAAACTGTTTTTT. This sequence encodes CASSPDIPTNEKLFF.

This clonotype was recorded at least ten times. CDR3 protein: CASSNHRRQGYNEQFF. The CDR3 coding sequence is TGTGCCAGCAGTAACCACCGGCGACAGGGGTACAATGAGCAGTTCTTC. The rearrangement links TRBV6-1 to TRBJ2-1; TRBD1 matches at 8 bases. V lost 5 bases to trimming and J lost 4 bases; unmatched junction nucleotides: 10. This CDR3 region has 16 residues. Germline values: CDR1 MNHNS, CDR2 SASEGT.

This clonotype was counted many times. This chain connects TRBV20-1 to TRBJ2-7, with TRBD2 identical over 8 bases. The CDR3 is 13 residues long. The germline V gene encodes CDR1 DFQATT and CDR2 SNEGSKA (reference sequence). V lost 4 bases and J lost 6; bases outside the gene matches: 8. CDR3 in amino acids: CSATPGGRGEQYF. The CDR3 nucleotides read TGCAGTGCTACACCGGGGGGGCGCGGCGAGCAGTACTTC.

At least ten counts were recorded for this clonotype. The chain links TRBV5-1 to TRBJ2-5; TRBD1 matches at 7 bases. Losses at the gene ends were 3 bases for V and 1 base for J; bases not matched to a gene: 3. The CDR3 is 14 residues long. The V gene's germline CDR1 is SGHRS and CDR2 YFSETQ. In DNA form, the CDR3 reads TGCGCCAGCAGCTCGGGACAGTTCCAAGAGACCCAGTACTTC. This codes for CASSSGQFQETQYF. The variable domain in full, with the rest retrieved from reference TRBV5-1 and TRBJ2-5, is KAGVTQTPRYLIKTRGQQVTLSCSPISGHRSVSWYQQTPGQGLQFLFEYFSETQRNKGNFPGRFSGRQFSNSRSEMNVSTLELGDSALYLCASSSGQFQETQYFGPGTRLLVL.

In this sample, this clonotype turned up many times. V gene TRBV7-2 combines with J gene TRBJ2-5, with 9 bases that match TRBD1. The V gene end was trimmed by 2 bases and the J gene end by 3 bases; junction bases not matched to a gene: 10. Germline CDR1 is SGHTA and CDR2 is FQGNSA. There are 17 residues in the CDR3. The CDR3 region is CASSLTSPGTGKETQYF. The CDR3 DNA reads TGTGCCAGCAGCTTAACCTCCCCCGGGACAGGGAAAGAGACCCAGTACTTC.

In its sample, this clonotype was seen many times. The rearrangement joins TRBV3-1 to TRBJ2-6, with TRBD1 as a possible D gene (5 bases). Germline V gene lookup returns CDR1 LGHDT and CDR2 YNNKEL (reference sequence). The CDR3 sequence is 18 residues long. Between the trimmed V and J ends, which lost 3 bases and 0 bases, there was a span of 15 bases. The DNA for the CDR3 is TGTGCCAGCAGCCATAGTGACAGTGCTCACTCTGGGGCCAACGTCCTGACTTTC. Translating it yields CASSHSDSAHSGANVLTF.

This clonotype was counted at least ten times. The chain combines TRBV6-1 with TRBJ2-7; no clear D. The CDR3 spans 15 residues. Per germline, CDR1 MNHNS and CDR2 SASEGT. Trimming took off 2 bases at V and 3 bases at J, with 14 bases between the two ends. In DNA, the CDR3 is TGTGCCAGCAGTGAACCTGGGCTAAGGTTCTACGAGCAGTACTTC. Protein product: CASSEPGLRFYEQYF.

The sample holds many counts of this clonotype. The V call is TRBV5-1, the J call TRBJ1-3; D is unclear. The CDR3 totals 15 residues. Between the trimmed V and J ends, which lost 0 bases and 0 bases, there was a span of 7 bases. From germline, CDR1 is SGHRS and CDR2 YFSETQ. The CDR3 nucleotides read TGCGCCAGCAGCTTGGCTGGAATCTCTGGAAACACCATATATTTT. This encodes CASSLAGISGNTIYF.

This clonotype was detected many times. The chain has TRBV28 and TRBJ1-5; 11 positions agree with TRBD1. Germline CDR1 MDHEN, CDR2 SYDVKM. V was clipped by 6 bases and J by 6 bases; unmatched bases: 4. This CDR3 has 14 amino acids. As DNA, the CDR3 is TGTGCCAGCAGGGGACAGGGGGGCTCTCAGCCCCAGCATTTT. Residues: CASRGQGGSQPQHF.

In this sample, this clonotype turned up many times. The genes are TRBV11-2 and TRBJ2-2; tentative D call: TRBD2 (5 bases). The CDR3 runs 16 residues. In germline, CDR1 is SGHAT, CDR2 FQNNGV. Trimming removed 5 bases from V and 1 base from J, with 14 bases in between. The CDR3 DNA reads TGTGCCAGCAGCCGAATTCGAGGGTTGAACACCGGGGAGCTGTTTTTT. It codes for CASSRIRGLNTGELFF.

This clonotype was detected ten times or more. The chain couples TRBV18 to TRBJ1-6; no firm D call. The germline V gene encodes CDR1 KGHSH and CDR2 LQKENI. V dropped 3 bases and J dropped 5 bases, with 2 bases sitting between them. CDR3 length: 12 amino acids. In DNA form, the CDR3 reads TGTGCCAGCTCACCGAATAATTCACCCCTCCACTTT. Translating it yields CASSPNNSPLHF.

This clonotype was found many times. This chain links TRBV5-1 with TRBJ1-3, with TRBD1 matching over 7 bases. J was trimmed by 0 bases and V by 2 bases; bases with no gene match: 2. This CDR3 region has 15 residues. The V gene's germline CDR1 is SGHRS and CDR2 YFSETQ. The CDR3 reads CASSFTGDSGNTIYF. In DNA form, the CDR3 reads TGCGCCAGCAGCTTTACAGGGGACTCTGGAAACACCATATATTTT.

This clonotype was seen ten or more times. The chain employs TRBV6-2 or TRBV6-3 and TRBJ1-1, with 9 bases matching TRBD1. V shed 6 bases, J shed 1 base, and the junction held 6 bases outside the gene matches. The CDR3 covers 15 residues. CDR1 is MNHEY and CDR2 is SVGEGT in the germline V gene. This CDR3 is CASSDPQGANTEAFF. The CDR3 DNA reads TGTGCCAGCAGCGACCCACAGGGGGCGAACACTGAAGCTTTCTTT.

V and J are TRBV20-1 and TRBJ1-6; 11 bases line up with TRBD1. The CDR3 sequence is 13 residues long. Per the germline V gene, CDR1 is DFQATT and CDR2 is SNEGSKA (reference sequence). With 8 bases clipped from V and 10 bases from J, the junction kept 7 bases outside the gene matches. Here the CDR3 reads CSPTGQGDSPLHF. DNA for the CDR3: TGCAGTCCAACGGGACAGGGGGACTCACCCCTCCACTTT.

This clonotype was recorded many times. This chain connects TRBV5-1 to TRBJ2-1; 10 bases are shared with TRBD2. This CDR3 region has 15 residues. V gave up 4 bases and J gave up 8 bases; unmatched junction bases: 9. CDR1 is SGHRS and CDR2 is YFSETQ in the germline V gene. The DNA of the CDR3 is TGCGCCAGCAGCGGACGGACTAGCGGAGGCGATGAGCAGTTCTTC. Amino acid sequence: CASSGRTSGGDEQFF.

This clonotype was seen at least ten times. The chain carries TRBV5-1 and TRBJ1-2, with a possible D match to TRBD1 (5 bases). In germline, CDR1 is SGHRS, CDR2 YFSETQ. The CDR3 is 14 amino acids. V lost 0 bases and J lost 5, with 11 bases in between. The CDR3 protein is CASSLEGTKYGYTF. CDR3 sequence (DNA): TGCGCCAGCAGCTTGGAAGGGACGAAATATGGCTACACCTTC.

V is TRBV28 and J is TRBJ2-3; D gene unclear. Trimming took 10 bases from V and 4 from J, leaving 15 bases between them. Per germline, CDR1 MDHEN and CDR2 SYDVKM. CDR3 size: 13 residues. Here the CDR3 reads CAINPPCPDTQYF. Written as DNA, the CDR3 is TGTGCCATCAACCCACCATGCCCAGATACGCAGTATTTT.